This T cell receptor beta chain was sequenced for a study of vaccination and CD4 T cells after COVID-19. Described treatment: 10-day PBMC culture with coronavirus spike peptide pools or control peptides (ViraFEST assay). Sequencing of cultured CD4+ T cell DNA used the Oncomine TCR Beta short-read assay. MiXCR, run by TCRdb on the PCR reads, gives a single entry per CDR3 protein. Of some 14,000 distinct CDR3 sequences detected, 21% appear once; the ten largest clones hold 10% to 15%. With regard to this clonotype: Antigen specificity is unknown.

CDR1 is SGHVS and CDR2 is FNYEAQ in the germline V gene. V was clipped by 4 bases and J by 7 bases; unmatched bases: 6. The CDR3 spans 15 residues. This receptor was taken from a human donor who received a COVID-19 vaccine. Source: CD4+ T cells from blood, cultured in vitro, taken before SARS-CoV-2 vaccination. V usage is TRBV7-6 and J usage is TRBJ1-6; 8 bases map to TRBD1. CDR3 protein: CASSSRDRRNSPLHF. The CDR3 DNA follows: TGTGCCAGCAGCTCCCGGGACAGGAGGAATTCACCCCTCCACTTT.